This is a list of T cell receptor beta chains from one sample in a study of control samples from healthy donors and cancer patients. Libraries were prepared by immunoSEQ multiplex PCR; TCRdb keeps only in-frame clonotypes and omits some of them. The sample holds 75,000 to 100,000 clones, around nine tenths seen once. Material for sequencing was blood. Every receptor here comes from a man aged 25 to 45 in good health. The CDR3 runs from the conserved cysteine through the conserved F or W. D genes are given only for firm matches. Clone size, where shown, is once, few, many, or a class for clones that have expanded.

D gene,clone size,V gene,J gene,CDR3 protein,CDR3 DNA
.,.,TRBV3-1/TRBV3-2,TRBJ1-1,CASSQELRTSVRNTEAFF,TGTGCCAGCAGCCAAGAACTCAGGACCAGCGTTAGGAACACTGAAGCTTTCTTT
.,.,TRBV19,TRBJ1-3,CASSDPGRISGNTIYF,TGTGCCAGTAGTGACCCAGGGAGGATTTCTGGAAACACCATATATTTT
.,.,TRBV6-5,TRBJ2-2,CASSYSTPGELFF,TGTGCCAGCAGTTACTCGACCCCCGGGGAGCTGTTTTTT
.,.,TRBV24-1,TRBJ2-5,CATSDLSAGRETQYF,TGTGCCACCAGTGATTTGTCGGCAGGGAGGGAGACCCAGTACTTC
TRBD1,.,TRBV7-2,TRBJ2-3,CASSPTGVTDTQYF,TGTGCCAGCAGCCCTACAGGGGTGACAGATACGCAGTATTTT
.,.,TRBV30,TRBJ1-1,CAWSVDSNTEAFF,TGTGCCTGGAGTGTAGACAGTAACACTGAAGCTTTCTTT
.,.,TRBV27,TRBJ1-6,CASSLVGSPLHF,TGTGCCAGCAGTCTAGTAGGTTCACCCCTCCACTTT
TRBD1,.,TRBV27,TRBJ1-1,CASKSMGTGYTEAFF,TGTGCCAGCAAGAGTATGGGGACAGGGTACACTGAAGCTTTCTTT
TRBD2,.,TRBV5-6,TRBJ2-2,CASTETSGGNTGELFF,TGTGCCAGCACCGAGACTAGCGGGGGGAACACCGGGGAGCTGTTTTTT
.,.,TRBV5-4,TRBJ2-7,CASSLDGGSSYEQYF,TGTGCCAGCAGCTTGGATGGCGGATCTTCCTACGAGCAGTACTTC
.,.,TRBV13,TRBJ2-7,CASSKTVASYEQYF,TGTGCCAGCAGTAAGACAGTGGCCTCCTACGAGCAGTACTTC
TRBD2,.,TRBV19,TRBJ2-7,CASSISLAGGHEQYF,TGTGCCAGTAGTATATCCCTAGCGGGAGGTCACGAGCAGTACTTC
TRBD1,once,TRBV27,TRBJ2-7,CASSYSQGAWEQYF,TGTGCCAGCAGTTATAGTCAGGGGGCTTGGGAGCAGTACTTC
TRBD2,.,TRBV7-9,TRBJ2-1,CASSLKLAGGNEQFF,TGTGCCAGCAGCTTAAAGCTAGCGGGAGGCAATGAGCAGTTCTTC
.,.,TRBV6-5,TRBJ1-4,CASRVLEGNEKLFF,TGTGCCAGCAGAGTTTTGGAGGGAAACGAAAAACTGTTTTTT
.,once,TRBV28,TRBJ2-7,CASRDTFYEQYF,TGTGCCAGCAGGGACACTTTCTACGAGCAGTACTTC
TRBD2,.,TRBV5-1,TRBJ2-3,CASSLVVAGDLTDTQYF,TGCGCCAGCAGCTTGGTGGTAGCGGGAGATTTAACAGATACGCAGTATTTT
TRBD2,.,TRBV7-9,TRBJ2-7,CASSRTGGASEQYF,TGTGCCAGCAGTCGCACGGGGGGAGCCTCCGAGCAGTACTTC
TRBD1,.,TRBV2,TRBJ2-1,CASTSGQGLYNEQFF,TGTGCCAGCACCTCGGGACAGGGTCTCTACAATGAGCAGTTCTTC
TRBD1,few,TRBV5-6,TRBJ1-2,CASSRQGSYTF,TGTGCCAGCAGCCGACAGGGGAGCTACACCTTC
TRBD2,.,TRBV27,TRBJ2-1,CASSDRTSLIYEQFF,TGTGCCAGCAGTGATAGGACTAGCCTTATTTATGAGCAGTTCTTC
.,.,TRBV30,TRBJ2-1,CAWSVQAGDEQFF,TGTGCCTGGAGTGTACAGGCCGGAGATGAGCAGTTCTTC
.,.,TRBV6-5,TRBJ2-2,CASRALANTGELFF,TGTGCCAGCAGGGCATTAGCGAACACCGGGGAGCTGTTTTTT
TRBD2,.,TRBV10-1,TRBJ2-3,CASSEVAGGHSTDTQYF,TGCGCCAGCAGTGAGGTTGCGGGAGGGCATAGCACAGATACGCAGTATTTT
TRBD2,once,TRBV7-9,TRBJ2-1,CASSNLAGSVYNEQFF,TGTGCCAGCAGCAACCTAGCGGGCTCTGTCTACAATGAGCAGTTCTTC
.,.,TRBV5-1,TRBJ2-3,CASSLAVGADTQYF,TGCGCCAGCAGCTTGGCCGTGGGCGCAGATACGCAGTATTTT
.,.,TRBV28,TRBJ1-1,CASILINISNTEAFF,TGTGCCAGCATCCTCATAAATATTTCGAACACTGAAGCTTTCTTT
.,once,TRBV28,TRBJ2-3,CASTPGVGDSLKTDTQYF,TGTGCCAGCACCCCGGGGGTGGGGGACTCCCTAAAAACAGATACGCAGTATTTT
.,.,TRBV12-2,TRBJ2-1,CASRSTRVTQGDGLAGKNEQFF,TGTGCAAGTCGTTCAACCCGTGTAACCCAAGGGGACGGACTAGCGGGAAAAAATGAGCAGTTCTTC
.,.,TRBV7-3,TRBJ2-1,CASSASGSYNEQFF,TGTGCCAGCAGCGCAAGCGGTTCCTACAATGAGCAGTTCTTC
.,.,TRBV7-9,TRBJ2-5,CASSPLGETQYF,TGTGCCAGCAGCCCTCTCGGTGAGACCCAGTACTTC
.,once,TRBV5-1,TRBJ1-1,CASSLSAGLNTEAFF,TGCGCCAGCAGCTTATCTGCAGGGCTGAACACTGAAGCTTTCTTT
.,once,TRBV5-4,TRBJ1-3,CASSYGGRETRNNTIYF,TGTGCCAGCAGCTACGGGGGGAGAGAAACCCGTAATAACACCATATATTTT
TRBD2,.,TRBV4-2,TRBJ2-5,CASSQGGTGGETQYF,TGTGCCAGCAGCCAAGGGGGAACGGGGGGAGAGACCCAGTACTTC
.,.,TRBV11-2,TRBJ1-1,CASSLLNTEAFF,TGTGCCAGCAGCTTATTGAACACTGAAGCTTTCTTT
.,.,TRBV27,TRBJ2-2,CASSLDGRRRTGELFF,TGTGCCAGCAGTTTAGACGGGCGGAGAAGGACCGGGGAGCTGTTTTTT
TRBD1,.,TRBV18,TRBJ1-5,CASSPPGQSSNQPQHF,TGTGCCAGCTCACCACCGGGACAGAGTAGCAATCAGCCCCAGCATTTT
.,.,TRBV27,TRBJ1-5,CASSFWGQPQHF,TGTGCCAGCAGTTTCTGGGGCCAGCCCCAGCATTTT
TRBD1,.,TRBV19,TRBJ2-4,CASSIWDSTKNIQYF,TGTGCCAGTAGTATATGGGACAGTACCAAAAACATTCAGTACTTC
.,.,TRBV13,TRBJ2-7,CASSSRLYEQYF,TGTGCCAGCAGCTCCCGCCTTTACGAGCAGTACTTC
TRBD2,.,TRBV19,TRBJ2-1,CASSVNSGRAEFF,TGTGCCAGTAGTGTAAATAGCGGGAGGGCGGAGTTCTTC
.,.,TRBV18,TRBJ2-7,CASAKGPRDYEQYF,TGTGCCAGCGCTAAGGGCCCGAGAGACTACGAGCAGTACTTC
.,.,TRBV11-3,TRBJ2-1,CASSVLGNNEQFF,TGTGCCAGCAGCGTGCTGGGGAACAATGAGCAGTTCTTC
.,.,TRBV7-9,TRBJ2-7,CASSGRDSSSYEQYF,TGTGCCAGCAGCGGCCGGGACTCCTCTTCCTACGAGCAGTACTTC
.,once,TRBV18,TRBJ2-2,CASSRVGGNTGELFF,TGTGCCAGCTCGCGAGTGGGAGGAAACACCGGGGAGCTGTTTTTT
TRBD1,.,TRBV7-9,TRBJ2-3,CASSLRTLRDRALTDTQYF,TGTGCCAGCAGCCTAAGAACATTAAGGGACAGGGCGCTCACAGATACGCAGTATTTT
.,.,TRBV12-3/TRBV12-4,TRBJ1-1,CASSTQGNTEAFF,TGTGCCAGCAGCACTCAGGGGAACACTGAAGCTTTCTTT
.,.,TRBV5-1,TRBJ2-3,CASSIGTDTQYF,TGCGCCAGCAGCATCGGCACAGATACGCAGTATTTT
TRBD2,.,TRBV29-1,TRBJ2-1,CSVVGGGLNEQFF,TGCAGCGTTGTTGGGGGAGGGCTCAATGAGCAGTTCTTC